A selection of T cell receptor beta chains follows, all from one sample in a study of T-cell memory formation after mild COVID-19. TCRdb itself ran the 5' RACE reads through MiXCR, one entry per CDR3 protein. Of a few hundred thousand distinct CDR3 sequences detected, about 20% appear once; the ten largest clones hold about 8.4%. Material for sequencing was PBMCs or a T cell subset sorted from them (not recorded which). Receptors originate from an adult woman who had mild COVID-19 (a few samples of this study predate the infection). Cell type and time point are not known. Both conserved end residues are trimmed from each CDR3. The order of the fields is J gene, V gene, CDR3 protein.

j_call: TRBJ2-3; v_call: TRBV7-9; cdr3_aa: ASRDRGPREDTQY
j_call: TRBJ2-7; v_call: TRBV11-2; cdr3_aa: ASTLGDYEQY
j_call: TRBJ2-2; v_call: TRBV2; cdr3_aa: ASSDYRSANTGELF
j_call: TRBJ2-3; v_call: TRBV5-1; cdr3_aa: ASSLLAGVRTDTQY
j_call: TRBJ2-3; v_call: TRBV4-2; cdr3_aa: ASSQFPGADPDTQY
j_call: TRBJ2-3; v_call: TRBV6-5; cdr3_aa: ASSPSGGRTDTQY
j_call: TRBJ2-7; v_call: TRBV7-9; cdr3_aa: ASSPRWLAGWNEQY
j_call: TRBJ2-2; v_call: TRBV4-1; cdr3_aa: ASSSIRQPGLAGGPWTGELF
j_call: TRBJ1-1; v_call: TRBV5-1; cdr3_aa: ASSIGQGNMNTEAF
j_call: TRBJ1-1; v_call: TRBV6-2/TRBV6-3; cdr3_aa: ASSRRGRLNTEAF
j_call: TRBJ2-1; v_call: TRBV5-1; cdr3_aa: ASSSGAGSHNEQF
j_call: TRBJ2-3; v_call: TRBV6-6; cdr3_aa: ASSVIAGGPPDTQY
j_call: TRBJ2-2; v_call: TRBV3-1; cdr3_aa: ASSQAPAGTPGELF
j_call: TRBJ2-4; v_call: TRBV9; cdr3_aa: ASSVSLRGNIAKNIQY
j_call: TRBJ2-1; v_call: TRBV15; cdr3_aa: ATSTTRAEQF
j_call: TRBJ2-1; v_call: TRBV30; cdr3_aa: AWSVRYPRTYEQF
j_call: TRBJ2-5; v_call: TRBV6-2/TRBV6-3; cdr3_aa: ASRGLVETQY
j_call: TRBJ2-7; v_call: TRBV27; cdr3_aa: ASSFLSRGYEQY
j_call: TRBJ1-2; v_call: TRBV27; cdr3_aa: ASSLYGQGDGYT
j_call: TRBJ1-6; v_call: TRBV19; cdr3_aa: ASSDWGGGPLH
j_call: TRBJ1-1; v_call: TRBV7-2; cdr3_aa: ASGWTGGYQNEAF
j_call: TRBJ2-1; v_call: TRBV7-2; cdr3_aa: ASRLGQGVGEQF
j_call: TRBJ2-7; v_call: TRBV6-5; cdr3_aa: ASSLRDRHYEQY
j_call: TRBJ2-5; v_call: TRBV4-2; cdr3_aa: ASSRRDSGETQY
j_call: TRBJ1-2; v_call: TRBV30; cdr3_aa: AWNPGGYGYT
j_call: TRBJ2-7; v_call: TRBV7-8; cdr3_aa: ASSPQGPSYEQY
j_call: TRBJ1-1; v_call: TRBV14; cdr3_aa: ASSPFWGSEAF
j_call: TRBJ1-2; v_call: TRBV30; cdr3_aa: AWSVLIGAYGYT
j_call: TRBJ2-7; v_call: TRBV5-1; cdr3_aa: ASSLSPGASYEQY
j_call: TRBJ1-2; v_call: TRBV12-3/TRBV12-4; cdr3_aa: ASSFQGGGYGYT
j_call: TRBJ1-5; v_call: TRBV20-1; cdr3_aa: SARGTVFVGNQPQH
j_call: TRBJ2-4; v_call: TRBV9; cdr3_aa: ASSPLTGENIQY
j_call: TRBJ2-6; v_call: TRBV5-5; cdr3_aa: ASSPPMVSGANVLT
j_call: TRBJ2-7; v_call: TRBV19; cdr3_aa: AASRTSGNYEQY
j_call: TRBJ1-2; v_call: TRBV20-1; cdr3_aa: SAGGARSGYT
j_call: TRBJ2-7; v_call: TRBV4-3; cdr3_aa: ASSQDRGPRTDEQY
j_call: TRBJ2-1; v_call: TRBV7-8; cdr3_aa: ASSSGTGVNEQF
j_call: TRBJ2-1; v_call: TRBV27; cdr3_aa: ASSLTRTNEQF
j_call: TRBJ2-1; v_call: TRBV27; cdr3_aa: ASSKLSTGWGGDEQF
j_call: TRBJ1-6; v_call: TRBV5-1; cdr3_aa: ASSLGGDGPLH
j_call: TRBJ1-1; v_call: TRBV29-1; cdr3_aa: SVEDLGGTGLETEAF
j_call: TRBJ2-4; v_call: TRBV5-1; cdr3_aa: ASRLGASGENIQY
j_call: TRBJ2-4; v_call: TRBV7-2; cdr3_aa: ASSLAGVSKNIQY
j_call: TRBJ2-7; v_call: TRBV6-5; cdr3_aa: ASSYSRTSGIYEQY
j_call: TRBJ2-7; v_call: TRBV6-2/TRBV6-3; cdr3_aa: ASISTWTGWSIHEQY
j_call: TRBJ2-1; v_call: TRBV30; cdr3_aa: AWSGTSGTREQF
j_call: TRBJ2-2; v_call: TRBV5-4; cdr3_aa: ASIGAGSNTGELF
j_call: TRBJ1-6; v_call: TRBV2; cdr3_aa: ASSGGQVDNSPIH
j_call: TRBJ2-7; v_call: TRBV7-9; cdr3_aa: AAWDYEQY
j_call: TRBJ2-1; v_call: TRBV5-1; cdr3_aa: ASSSGPYNEQF
j_call: TRBJ2-2; v_call: TRBV12-3/TRBV12-4; cdr3_aa: ASSYTGGELAGELF
j_call: TRBJ2-5; v_call: TRBV4-3; cdr3_aa: ASSQDLWRSGRSESQY
j_call: TRBJ2-3; v_call: TRBV12-3/TRBV12-4; cdr3_aa: ASSGGGPTRDTQY